Shown below are 26 T cell receptor beta chains from a single sample sequenced in a study of OX40 agonist ivuxolimab in advanced cancers. Assay used: immunoSEQ multiplex PCR; TCRdb lists only in-frame clones, some missing. The table shows 45,000 to 60,000 clones, with more than 80% occurring only once. Sequences were derived from CD4+ or CD8+ T cells sorted from blood, sampled in a trial of the OX40 agonist ivuxolimab. The receptors stem from an adult with an advanced solid tumor such as melanoma, head and neck, liver or kidney cancer.

The rearrangement uses TRBV5-1 and TRBJ2-7, with 11 bases that match TRBD1. The CDR3 totals 14 residues. Germline V CDR1 and CDR2: SGHRS, YFSETQ. V was clipped by 7 bases and J by 7 bases; unmatched bases: 10. CDR3 sequence (DNA): TGCGCCAGCCGCACCGGGACAGGGGGAGGAGAGCAGTACTTC. Translating it yields CASRTGTGGGEQYF.

This CDR3 is CASRGSSGTNEQFF. Written as DNA, the CDR3 is TGTGCCAGCAGAGGCTCTAGCGGGACTAATGAGCAGTTCTTC. The chain carries TRBV6-6 and TRBJ2-1; 9 nucleotides align to TRBD2. Looked up from germline, CDR1 is MNHNY and CDR2 is SVGAGI (reference sequence). CDR3 length: 14 residues. Trimming took 6 bases from V and 7 from J; bases not matched to a gene: 7.

The chain couples TRBV9 to TRBJ2-7; D remains unclear. Trimming took off 4 bases at V and 0 bases at J, with 11 bases between the two ends. There are 14 residues in the CDR3. In germline, CDR1 is SGDLS, CDR2 YYNGEE. For the CDR3, the DNA is TGTGCCAGCAGCCCTAGGGTTAGCTCCTACGAGCAGTACTTC. This sequence encodes CASSPRVSSYEQYF.

This clone was observed once. J is TRBJ2-7 and V is TRBV27; weak D call: TRBD1 (5 bases). The CDR3 contains 15 residues. The V end was cut by 7 bases, the J end by 4 bases, with 20 bases between. Germline V gene lookup returns CDR1 MNHEY and CDR2 SMNVEV (reference sequence). CDR3 nucleotide sequence: TGTGCCAGCATAGCACACAGCAGGGCTTTTTACGAGCAGTACTTC. Amino acid sequence: CASIAHSRAFYEQYF.

This clone appeared once. V and J are TRBV6-5 and TRBJ1-2, with TRBD1 matching over 8 bases. CDR3 length: 14 amino acids. The V gene end was trimmed by 6 bases and the J gene end by 2 bases; junction bases not matched to a gene: 5. Per germline, CDR1 MNHEY and CDR2 SVGAGI. The CDR3 reads CASRLTGANYGYTF. The CDR3 coding sequence is TGTGCCAGCAGGTTGACAGGGGCGAACTATGGCTACACCTTC.

In this sample, this clone turned up once. The V gene is TRBV4-2, the J gene TRBJ2-5; TRBD1 is a possible D gene (6 bases). Germline values: CDR1 LGHNA, CDR2 YNFKEQ. The CDR3 is 15 amino acids. V lost 6 bases, J lost 6 bases, and 20 bases lay in between. The CDR3 DNA reads TGTGCCAGCAGTCCAGACGCAGAGGGGGTTCAGACCCAGTACTTC. This sequence encodes CASSPDAEGVQTQYF.

The rearrangement uses TRBV4-1 and TRBJ2-3; D is unclear. CDR1 and CDR2 (germline): MGHRA, YSYEKL. The CDR3 length is 15 residues. The V end was cut by 1 base, the J end by 0 bases, with 8 bases between. Here the CDR3 reads CASSQAVGSTDTQYF. CDR3 bases: TGCGCCAGCAGCCAAGCCGTCGGTAGCACAGATACGCAGTATTTT.

This clone came up once. CDR3 DNA sequence: TGCAGCGTTGAAGATCCGCAGGGGAGAAATCATAAGGATACGCAGTATTTT. Translating it yields CSVEDPQGRNHKDTQYF. The chain is built from TRBV29-1 and TRBJ2-3; perhaps TRBD1 as D (6 bases). Per germline, CDR1 SQVTM and CDR2 ANQGSEA. The V end was cut by 0 bases, the J end by 6 bases, with 22 bases between. The CDR3 totals 17 residues.

J is TRBJ1-1 and V is TRBV2, with D possibly matching TRBD1 (5 bases). The length of the CDR3 is 14 residues. With 5 bases removed from V and 3 bases from J, the gap between germline ends came to 13 bases. Germline V gives CDR1 SNHLY, CDR2 FYNNEI. Here the CDR3 DNA reads TGTGCCAGCAGTAAGGGGAGGATCGACACTGAAGCTTTCTTT. Protein product: CASSKGRIDTEAFF.

The chain has TRBV6-1 and TRBJ1-3; the D gene is possibly TRBD1 (5 bases). The germline V and J ends were trimmed by 7 bases and 4 bases, with 17 bases remaining between them. The CDR3 is 15 amino acids. Germline V gene sequence: CDR1 MNHNS, CDR2 SASEGT. CDR3 nucleotide sequence: TGTGCCAGCAAACAACTGGGACTTCTAGGAAACACCATATATTTT. It is translated as CASKQLGLLGNTIYF.

The rearrangement links TRBV28 to TRBJ1-6; D call uncertain. The ends were cut back, 3 bases at V and 4 bases at J, with 10 bases in the middle. Germline V gene data show CDR1 as MDHEN and CDR2 as SYDVKM. There are 15 residues in the CDR3. DNA of the CDR3: TGTGCCAGCAGTTTTACCCGGGATTATAATTCACCCCTCCACTTT. Protein: CASSFTRDYNSPLHF. Complete variable domain (other parts from reference TRBV28 and TRBJ1-6): DVKVTQSSRYLVKRTGEKVFLECVQDMDHENMFWYRQDPGLGLRLIYFSYDVKMKEKGDIPEGYSVSREKKERFSLILESASTNQTSMYLCASSFTRDYNSPLHFGNGTRLTVT.

The rearrangement uses TRBV2 and TRBJ2-7; 8 nucleotides match TRBD2. In germline, CDR1 is SNHLY, CDR2 FYNNEI. With 10 bases clipped from V and 2 bases from J, the junction kept 7 bases outside the gene matches. This CDR3 comprises 13 residues. This chain's CDR3 is CAIIGLAAYEQYF. CDR3 DNA: TGTGCCATAATCGGACTAGCCGCCTACGAGCAGTACTTC.

The gene calls are TRBV7-8 and TRBJ1-1; 8 nucleotides agree with TRBD1. In germline, CDR1 is SGHVS, CDR2 FQNEAQ. Trimming took 5 bases from V and 4 from J; bases not matched to a gene: 3. The CDR3 length is 13 residues. The CDR3: CASSVQGGTEAFF. The DNA of the CDR3 is TGTGCCAGCAGCGTACAGGGGGGCACTGAAGCTTTCTTT.

The rearrangement links TRBV28 to TRBJ1-2; D may be TRBD1 (5 bases). The CDR3 runs to 15 residues. From germline, CDR1 is MDHEN and CDR2 SYDVKM. Between the trimmed V and J ends, which lost 5 bases and 8 bases, there was a span of 21 bases. CDR3 sequence: CASSDYTQGTRGYTF. CDR3 DNA: TGTGCCAGCAGTGACTATACTCAAGGGACCCGCGGCTACACCTTC.

The chain links TRBV6-6 to TRBJ2-3; D may correspond to TRBD1 or TRBD2 (6 bases each). This CDR3 is built from 16 residues. Per the germline V gene, CDR1 is MNHNY and CDR2 is SVGAGI (reference sequence). The V end was cut by 4 bases, the J end by 0 bases, with 14 bases between. The CDR3 spells CASSFSGAVSTDTQYF. The CDR3 DNA follows: TGTGCCAGCAGTTTCTCGGGGGCAGTTAGCACAGATACGCAGTATTTT.

The genes are TRBV6-1 and TRBJ2-5; maybe TRBD1 (5 bases). With the DNA end fitting TRBJ2-7 better, the J assignment may be wrong. The CDR3 length is 14 residues. Germline V gives CDR1 MNHNS, CDR2 SASEGT. The CDR3 region is CASKGFQGAHEQYF. The DNA for the CDR3 is TGTGCCAGCAAAGGTTTTCAGGGTGCCCACGAGCAGTACTTC.

The rearrangement links TRBV30 to TRBJ1-6; 7 bases line up with TRBD1. In germline, CDR1 is GTSNPN, CDR2 SVGIG (reference sequence). Trimming took 3 bases from V and 7 from J; bases not matched to a gene: 0. CDR3 size: 12 residues. In DNA form, the CDR3 reads TGTGCCTGGAGACAGGGGAATTCACCCCTCCACTTT. Translated: CAWRQGNSPLHF. Supplemented by reference TRBV30 and TRBJ1-6, the full variable domain reads SQTIHQWPATLVQPVGSPLSLECTVEGTSNPNLYWYRQAAGRGLQLLFYSVGIGQISSEVPQNLSASRPQDRQFILSSKKLLLSDSGFYLCAWRQGNSPLHFGNGTRLTVT.

The V call is TRBV20-1, the J call TRBJ1-2, with D tentatively TRBD1 (5 bases). Germline CDR1 reads DFQATT; CDR2 reads SNEGSKA (reference sequence). The CDR3 spans 11 residues. The DNA for the CDR3 is TGCAGATCGGACACCAACTATGGCTACACCTTC. This gives the protein CRSDTNYGYTF.

CDR3 bases: TGTGCCAGCAGTACATACAGGGGGCGGGAAGGGAACACTGAAGCTTTCTTT. This sequence encodes CASSTYRGREGNTEAFF. This sequence joins TRBV28 and TRBJ1-1; 9 nucleotides line up with TRBD1. Germline lookup yields CDR1 MDHEN and CDR2 SYDVKM. The CDR3 runs to 17 residues. The V segment lost 5 bases and the J segment 1 base; nucleotides outside the gene matches: 11.

A single count supports this clone. V usage is TRBV19 and J usage is TRBJ1-2, with 7 bases fitting TRBD1. J was trimmed by 0 bases and V by 2 bases; bases with no gene match: 9. The CDR3 contains 17 residues. From germline, CDR1 is LNHDA and CDR2 SQIVND (reference sequence). The CDR3 here is CASSIFGYRGPNYGYTF. CDR3 sequence (DNA): TGTGCCAGTAGTATATTTGGCTACAGGGGACCTAACTATGGCTACACCTTC.

Only one count was recorded for this clone. This sequence joins TRBV10-2 and TRBJ2-2; TRBD2 aligns across 9 bases. The CDR3 contains 17 residues. Per germline, CDR1 WSHSY and CDR2 SAAADI. The junction had 13 bases not matched to a gene; V was cut back by 6 bases and J by 5 bases. DNA for the CDR3: TGCGCCAGCAGCTCTCGCGGGACTAGCCTCAAAACCGGGGAGCTGTTTTTT. Translating gives CASSSRGTSLKTGELFF.

This sequence joins TRBV2 and TRBJ2-1; D might be TRBD1 or TRBD2, each matching 5 bases. The CDR3 spans 14 residues. V lost 3 bases to trimming and J lost 7 bases, with 13 bases between them. The germline V gene encodes CDR1 SNHLY and CDR2 FYNNEI. Here the CDR3 reads CASSDRDLGNEQFF. The CDR3 bases are TGTGCCAGCAGTGATCGGGACCTAGGGAATGAGCAGTTCTTC.

The genes are TRBV6-1 and TRBJ2-7, with D possibly TRBD2 on 5 matching bases. Germline assignment: CDR1 MNHNS and CDR2 SASEGT. The V end was cut by 8 bases, the J end by 0 bases, with 11 bases between. The CDR3 is 13 amino acids. The CDR3 here is CASGLETSYEQYF. CDR3 bases: TGTGCCAGCGGACTGGAAACCTCCTACGAGCAGTACTTC.

This clone has only a few counts. The chain recombines TRBV18 with TRBJ1-2; no firm D call. Trimming left V 4 bases short and J 6 bases short, with 12 bases between. The CDR3 spans 13 residues. CDR1 KGHSH and CDR2 LQKENI come from the germline V gene. The CDR3, as DNA: TGTGCCAGCTCACTCGTGGGGTATGATGGCTACACCTTC. This encodes CASSLVGYDGYTF.

The V gene is TRBV6-1, the J gene TRBJ1-4, with no clear D. Germline values: CDR1 MNHNS, CDR2 SASEGT. The CDR3 has 15 amino acids. Trimming cost V 4 bases and J 8 bases, with 17 bases left between them. The CDR3: CASSGAGGIGEKLFF. CDR3 coding DNA: TGTGCCAGCAGTGGGGCGGGAGGTATAGGCGAAAAACTGTTTTTT.

The J gene is TRBJ2-1, the V gene TRBV7-2, with D possibly being TRBD2 (7 bases). Germline lookup yields CDR1 SGHTA and CDR2 FQGNSA. This CDR3 comprises 15 residues. Deletions cut 5 bases from V and 5 bases from J, with 16 bases between. CDR3 DNA sequence: TGTGCCAGCAGCCCCCCTCGGGGGGCCAACAATGAGCAGTTCTTC. Amino acid sequence: CASSPPRGANNEQFF.